What follows is one T cell receptor beta chain and its context. This clonotype occurred a few times. This clone's antigen is unknown. No base quality information exists; no much larger clone differs at one position. This entry comes from a study of early T cells in non-severe SARS-CoV-2 infection (dated by TCRdb to the early 2020s). General notes on the study: TCR sequencing used bulk RNA from unsorted whole blood, so alpha and beta chains could not be paired.

Libraries came from 5' RACE. The instrument was a NextSeq 500. In the TCR library protocol, unique molecular identifiers were attached to individual cDNA molecules to correct for PCR bias and sequencing error. Both TCR alpha and beta chains were sequenced, and tight co-correlation was observed between alpha and beta sequence abundances in each sample. The paper's processing steps were these. Decombinator V4 was used to annotate TCR sequences for V gene, J gene and CDR3. Expanded TCRs were defined as changing significantly between any two time points under a Poisson model with p below 0.0001. TCR abundances were normalised to the total number of TCRs sequenced per sample and were expressed as counts per million. MAIT TCRs were defined by TRAV1-2 paired with TRAJ12, TRAJ20 or TRAJ33, and iNKT TCRs by TRAV10 paired with TRAJ18. A search of VDJdb, accessed on 1 November 2021, was run for TCRs annotated to CMV, EBV and SARS-CoV-2, with TCRs annotated for multiple antigens excluded. TCRdb reprocessed the public reads (quality trimming at Q25 with fastp, clone calling with MiXCR) and kept in-frame beta chains. Records with the same CDR3 protein are collapsed into one entry carrying the most frequent genes and DNA. The V and J calls were determined by TCRdb, not by the authors. Across this sample there are approximately 70,000 distinct CDR3 sequences, with roughly 4.6% seen only once. The ten largest clones capture 3.6% of the sample.

Trimming at the junction amounts to 0 bases on V and 6 bases on J, and the germline ends lie 11 bases apart. The CDR3 has 14 amino acids, counting the end cysteine and phenylalanine. The entry retains the CDR3 DNA only, 42 bases that are in frame from base 1. The germline V gene (reference sequence) supplies CDR1 LNHDA and CDR2 SQIVND. Study-level results and caveats: Matching against VDJdb was skewed toward anti-spike CD8 responses, likely underestimated virus-specific expansions, and missed private and CD4 specificities.

The study was a case-control design nested within a healthcare worker cohort in London, UK, with weekly nasopharyngeal swab PCR tests and blood sampling. Healthcare workers were recruited during the week of the UK lockdown, between 23 and 31 March 2020, and followed weekly for up to about 16 weeks. The sample was whole blood, taken at baseline. The chain is made from TRBV19 and TRBJ2-5; a tentative D match to TRBD1 spans 7 bases. This TCR was recovered from an adult who was a healthcare worker with PCR-confirmed SARS-CoV-2 infection or an uninfected control (not recorded which). The donor label of this sample is uncertain. The nucleotide sequence reads TGTGCCAGTAGTATAGACCAGGGGGGAAAGACCCAGTACTTC. It translates to CASSIDQGGKTQYF.